The 18 T cell receptor beta chains below come from one sample, sequenced in a study of CD8 T cells in ankylosing spondylitis. General study findings and limits: One TCR beta motif, made up of under ten highly homologous variants, appeared characteristic of ankylosing spondylitis blood.

TCRdb re-derived calls from the 5' RACE reads in MiXCR, one entry per CDR3 protein. The table lists about 130,000 distinct CDR3 sequences, 17% of them singletons, with 25% to 40% in the top ten. Their antigens are not known. The sequenced sample was blood, either unsorted or a sorted T cell fraction (not recorded which). Receptors were obtained from a male donor with ankylosing spondylitis.

The chain recombines TRBV27 with TRBJ2-7; no clear D gene. CDR1 is MNHEY, CDR2 SMNVEV, per germline (reference sequence). Trimming removed 2 bases from V and 5 bases from J, with 7 bases in between. The CDR3 is 12 residues long. The CDR3 spells CASSLMGNEQYF. The CDR3 region has the DNA TGTGCCAGCAGTTTAATGGGAAACGAGCAGTACTTC.

This clonotype was observed at least ten times. J is TRBJ2-7 and V is TRBV12-3 or TRBV12-4, with TRBD2 as a possible D gene (5 bases). CDR3 length: 14 amino acids. Trimming pared 3 bases from V and 1 base from J, leaving 10 bases between. CDR3 sequence (DNA): TGTGCCAGCAGTTTCGCGGGTCCTTCCTACGAGCAGTACTTC. Translating it yields CASSFAGPSYEQYF.

This clonotype was recorded a few times. The chain is built from TRBV5-4 and TRBJ1-1; TRBD1 matches at 9 bases. Germline loops: CDR1 SGHNT, CDR2 YYREEE (reference sequence). The CDR3 is 13 amino acids. Trimming took 5 bases from V and 5 from J; bases not matched to a gene: 4. CDR3 nucleotide sequence: TGTGCCAGCAGGGGGACAGGGAGGACTGAAGCTTTCTTT. This translates into CASRGTGRTEAFF.

CDR3 region: CASSFKASGTENEQFF. The CDR3, as DNA: TGTGCCAGCAGCTTCAAGGCTTCGGGAACGGAGAATGAGCAGTTCTTC. The chain joins TRBV7-6 to TRBJ2-1; D is perhaps TRBD2 (5 bases). The CDR3 is 16 residues long. Between the trimmed V and J ends, which lost 3 bases and 7 bases, there was a span of 19 bases. Looked up from germline, CDR1 is SGHVS and CDR2 is FNYEAQ.

The table lists this clonotype with a count of one. This chain links TRBV6-5 with TRBJ2-3; D is unclear. Germline CDR1 and CDR2: MNHEY and SVGAGI. Trimming removed 2 bases at V and 7 bases at J, with 16 bases between. CDR3 length: 15 amino acids. The CDR3: CASSYRRLGLHTQYF. CDR3 DNA sequence: TGTGCCAGCAGTTACCGTAGGCTGGGTCTTCATACGCAGTATTTT.

This clonotype was detected only once. The chain uses TRBV7-3 and TRBJ2-1; 7 bases match TRBD2. In germline, CDR1 is SGHTA, CDR2 FQGTGA. The ends lost 5 bases at V and 6 bases at J; junction bases unmatched: 13. The CDR3 is made up of 16 amino acids. The CDR3 protein is CASSASGGLTLNEQFF. In DNA form, the CDR3 reads TGTGCCAGCAGCGCCTCTGGGGGACTAACCCTCAATGAGCAGTTCTTC.

This clonotype has more than one count but fewer than ten. The J gene is TRBJ2-1, the V gene TRBV27; TRBD2 is a possible D gene (5 bases). Trimming left V 2 bases short and J 8 bases short, with 13 bases between. Germline values: CDR1 MNHEY, CDR2 SMNVEV (reference sequence). CDR3 length: 14 residues. The CDR3 coding sequence is TGTGCCAGCAGTTTAACTAGTCTTGTCTATGAGCAGTTCTTC. Encoded protein: CASSLTSLVYEQFF.

The sample holds a few counts of this clonotype. The chain carries TRBV20-1 and TRBJ2-3; D is perhaps TRBD2 (5 bases). The V and J ends lost 6 bases and 0 bases respectively, with 16 bases between them. Per the germline V gene, CDR1 is DFQATT and CDR2 is SNEGSKA (reference sequence). The CDR3 covers 15 residues. The CDR3 DNA reads TGCAGTGCCAAAGCGGCTACCCCTAGCACAGATACGCAGTATTTT. This translates into CSAKAATPSTDTQYF.

The chain recombines TRBV9 with TRBJ1-4; a possible D gene is TRBD1 (5 bases). This CDR3 comprises 16 residues. V was trimmed by 0 bases and J by 4 bases, leaving 13 bases between them. CDR1 is SGDLS, CDR2 YYNGEE, per germline. The CDR3 DNA sequence: TGTGCCAGCAGCGTAGACCCGTCGGGACTTAATGAAAAACTGTTTTTT. This codes for CASSVDPSGLNEKLFF.

V usage is TRBV6-2 or TRBV6-3 and J usage is TRBJ2-5; D is perhaps TRBD1 or TRBD2 (5 bases each). The CDR3 spans 12 residues. V was cut by 8 bases and J by 5 bases, with 12 bases left in between. Germline CDR1 reads MNHEY; CDR2 reads SVGEGT. DNA of the CDR3: TGTGCCAGCGGGACGATTATCGAGACCCAGTACTTC. Protein sequence: CASGTIIETQYF.

V is TRBV2 and J is TRBJ2-1; D remains unclear. Germline V lookup: CDR1 SNHLY, CDR2 FYNNEI. The CDR3 runs to 17 residues. The V end was cut by 7 bases, the J end by 0 bases, with 19 bases between. CDR3 loop: CASMTPNEERSYNEQFF. The CDR3 nucleotides are TGTGCCAGCATGACCCCCAATGAGGAGCGCTCCTACAATGAGCAGTTCTTC.

Points on this clonotype: The DNA is left out, because the CDR3 cannot be placed on it with certainty; the CDR3 is given as TCRdb lists it. V and J are TRBV7-5 and TRBJ2-7. TRBV7-5 is a pseudogene locus. The CDR3 numbers 13 amino acids, ends counted. The CDR3 reads CISVPEGSDEQYF.

A single count supports this clonotype. The chain has TRBV6-5 and TRBJ2-3; either TRBD1 or TRBD2 may fit D (6 bases each). This CDR3 spans 15 amino acids. The germline gives CDR1 MNHEY, CDR2 SVGAGI. The V end was cut by 3 bases, the J end by 3 bases, with 13 bases between. CDR3 region: CASSYGGLRTDTQYF. The CDR3 nucleotides read TGTGCCAGCAGTTATGGGGGGCTAAGGACAGATACGCAGTATTTT.

J is TRBJ1-5 and V is TRBV12-5; D call uncertain. The V end lost 0 bases, the J end lost 7 bases, and 19 bases lay between the germline ends. The germline V gene encodes CDR1 LGHNT and CDR2 FRNRAP. The CDR3 length is 17 residues. The CDR3 region has the DNA TGTGCTAGTGGTTTGGTACAACCGGGATCCGACCGCCAGCCCCAGCATTTT. It specifies CASGLVQPGSDRQPQHF.

This clonotype was observed a handful of times. The chain has TRBV4-1 and TRBJ2-7; 8 bases are a match to TRBD2. The CDR3 sequence is 15 residues long. With V trimmed by 1 base and J by 4 bases, 6 bases remained unmatched. Germline assignment: CDR1 MGHRA and CDR2 YSYEKL. This CDR3 is CASSQGLASLYEQYF. DNA for the CDR3: TGCGCCAGCAGCCAAGGACTAGCGAGCTTATACGAGCAGTACTTC.

The J gene is TRBJ2-1, the V gene TRBV20-1; 9 positions match TRBD2. The germline CDR1 and CDR2 sequences are DFQATT and SNEGSKA (reference sequence). V lost 1 base, J lost 8 bases, and 12 bases stayed unmatched. The CDR3 sequence is 16 residues long. The CDR3 nucleotides read TGCAGTGCTAGAGGGTCTATGGTAGCGGGAGTGGATGAGCAGTTCTTC. It codes for CSARGSMVAGVDEQFF.

The chain has TRBV3-1 and TRBJ2-4, with 8 bases matching TRBD1. The length of the CDR3 is 21 residues. V lost 3 bases to trimming and J lost 0 bases; unmatched junction nucleotides: 19. The germline V gene has CDR1 LGHDT and CDR2 YNNKEL (reference sequence). The CDR3 loop is CASSQELRQGPPPLAKNIQYF. The CDR3 DNA follows: TGTGCCAGCAGCCAGGAACTCAGACAGGGGCCCCCTCCACTAGCCAAAAACATTCAGTACTTC.

This clonotype has only a few counts. CDR3 sequence reads: CASSFLVAGNNEQFF. The CDR3 coding sequence is TGTGCCAGCAGTTTTCTGGTAGCGGGAAACAATGAGCAGTTCTTC. This sequence joins TRBV28 and TRBJ2-1; TRBD2 matches 8 bases. Per the germline V gene, CDR1 is MDHEN and CDR2 is SYDVKM. The CDR3 has 15 residues. After removal of 3 bases from V and 5 bases from J, the junction contained 6 bases not matched to a gene. Combining the CDR3 with reference TRBV28 and TRBJ2-1 gives the whole variable domain DVKVTQSSRYLVKRTGEKVFLECVQDMDHENMFWYRQDPGLGLRLIYFSYDVKMKEKGDIPEGYSVSREKKERFSLILESASTNQTSMYLCASSFLVAGNNEQFFGPGTRLTVL.